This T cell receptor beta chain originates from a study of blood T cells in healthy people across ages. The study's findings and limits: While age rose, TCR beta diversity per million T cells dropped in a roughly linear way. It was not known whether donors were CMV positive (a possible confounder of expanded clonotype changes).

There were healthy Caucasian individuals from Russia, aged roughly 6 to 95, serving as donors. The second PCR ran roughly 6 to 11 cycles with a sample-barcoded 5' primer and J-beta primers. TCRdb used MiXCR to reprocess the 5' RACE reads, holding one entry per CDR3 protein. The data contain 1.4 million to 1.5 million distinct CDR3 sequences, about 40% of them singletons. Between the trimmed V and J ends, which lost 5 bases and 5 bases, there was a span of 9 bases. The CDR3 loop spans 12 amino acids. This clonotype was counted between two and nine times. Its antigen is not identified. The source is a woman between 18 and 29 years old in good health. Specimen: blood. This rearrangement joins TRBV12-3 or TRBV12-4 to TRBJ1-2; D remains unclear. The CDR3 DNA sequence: TGTGCCAGCAGTCGGGTCTCATATGGCTACACCTTC. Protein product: CASSRVSYGYTF.